These 27 T cell receptor beta chains share one sample of origin, sequenced in a study of T-cell reconstitution after alpha-beta-depleted transplantation in children. Library preparation (for TCRbeta) was performed with unique molecular identifiers. TCRdb re-analysed the PCR reads in MiXCR, keeping a single row per CDR3 protein. The sample records about 400,000 distinct CDR3 sequences, about a fifth being singletons. The input for sequencing was PBMCs from the stem cell graft donor, taken from the stem cell graft. The receptors derive from a human donor who donated a stem cell graft to a child with acute myeloid leukemia.

V usage is TRBV20-1 and J usage is TRBJ2-7; D unresolved. V was clipped by 0 bases and J by 7 bases, with 19 bases between them. Per germline, CDR1 DFQATT and CDR2 SNEGSKA (reference sequence). CDR3 length: 15 residues. CDR3 in DNA: TGCAGTGCTAGAGATAGGTTTGGGCTTCCCGGGGAGCAGTACTTC. Encoded protein: CSARDRFGLPGEQYF.

CDR3 nucleotides: TGTGCCAGCAGTTTATCGGTAGGGAGGGCCGGCAATGAGCAGTTCTTC. Translated: CASSLSVGRAGNEQFF. The V call is TRBV28, the J call TRBJ2-1; 7 nucleotides agree with TRBD2. V was pared by 1 base and J by 6 bases, with 9 bases of the junction left unmatched. Germline V gene lookup returns CDR1 MDHEN and CDR2 SYDVKM. This CDR3 spans 16 amino acids.

The chain couples TRBV12-3 or TRBV12-4 to TRBJ2-3, with 9 bases aligning to TRBD1. V trimming: 6 bases; J trimming: 6 bases; junction bases outside the gene matches: 7. The CDR3 has 14 residues. The CDR3, as DNA: TGTGCCAGCAGCCCGACAGGGGGTTCGGATACGCAGTATTTT. Translating gives CASSPTGGSDTQYF.

This clonotype was picked up a small number of times. The V gene is TRBV20-1, the J gene TRBJ2-5, with no clear D. V lost 6 bases to trimming and J lost 6 bases, with 8 bases between them. This CDR3 region has 10 residues. CDR1 and CDR2 from the germline V gene are DFQATT and SNEGSKA (reference sequence). CDR3 residues: CSARLKTQYF. CDR3 nucleotides: TGCAGTGCCAGACTGAAGACCCAGTACTTC.

This clonotype is labeled medium-sized. The chain joins TRBV10-3 to TRBJ1-1; unclear D gene. This CDR3 contains 13 residues. Germline CDR1 is ENHRY and CDR2 is SYGVKD. Trimming left V 4 bases short and J 3 bases short, with 9 bases between. The CDR3 sequence is CAISGFGDTEAFF. In DNA, the CDR3 is TGTGCCATCAGTGGGTTTGGGGACACTGAAGCTTTCTTT.

The gene calls are TRBV2 and TRBJ1-3; D is ambiguous. Germline CDR1 is SNHLY and CDR2 is FYNNEI. V lost 6 bases to trimming and J lost 0 bases, with 6 bases between them. CDR3 size: 13 residues. CDR3 protein: CASRENSGNTIYF. Written as DNA, the CDR3 is TGTGCCAGCAGGGAGAACTCTGGAAACACCATATATTTT. The variable domain in full, with the rest retrieved from reference TRBV2 and TRBJ1-3, is EPEVTQTPSHQVTQMGQEVILRCVPISNHLYFYWYRQILGQKVEFLVSFYNNEISEKSEIFDDQFSVERPDGSNFTLKIRSTKLEDSAMYFCASRENSGNTIYFGEGSWLTVV.

There are many counts of this clonotype. The chain couples TRBV29-1 to TRBJ2-1; D gene uncertain. Germline values: CDR1 SQVTM, CDR2 ANQGSEA. The CDR3 loop spans 12 amino acids. Trimming left V 7 bases short and J 3 bases short, with 10 bases between. DNA of the CDR3: TGCAGCGCCCATGACGGCTACAATGAGCAGTTCTTC. Residues: CSAHDGYNEQFF.

The table lists this clonotype with many counts. The chain couples TRBV27 to TRBJ1-5; D gene ambiguous. CDR1 MNHEY and CDR2 SMNVEV come from the germline V gene (reference sequence). The length of the CDR3 is 13 residues. Deletions cut 3 bases from V and 4 bases from J, with 7 bases between. The DNA for the CDR3 is TGTGCCAGCAGTTTTTTGGGGAATCAGCCCCAGCATTTT. This translates into CASSFLGNQPQHF.

Comment on this clonotype: The junction departs from the called germline gene at one end, perhaps through a read error. The chain links TRBV20-1 to TRBJ2-5; TRBD2 agrees at 7 bases. The CDR3 has 12 amino acids. Germline V gives CDR1 DFQATT, CDR2 SNEGSKA (reference sequence). The CDR3 nucleotides are TGCAGTGCCGGGGGGTACCAAGAGGCCCAGTACTTC. Protein sequence: CSAGGYQEAQYF.

This chain links TRBV4-1 with TRBJ2-7; D gene unclear. The germline V gene has CDR1 MGHRA and CDR2 YSYEKL. Trimming removed 2 bases from V and 1 base from J, with 12 bases in between. The CDR3 extends over 15 amino acids. Written as DNA, the CDR3 is TGCGCCAGCAGCCAAACCGGACGGATATCCTACGAGCAGTACTTC. Amino acid sequence: CASSQTGRISYEQYF.

This clonotype was picked up many times. The rearrangement joins TRBV12-3 or TRBV12-4 to TRBJ2-7; D gene unclear. The CDR3 spans 13 residues. Deletions cut 3 bases from V and 1 base from J, with 7 bases between. The CDR3 sequence: CASSFGRSYEQYF. CDR3 nucleotides: TGTGCCAGCAGTTTCGGCCGATCCTACGAGCAGTACTTC.

In its sample, this clonotype was seen many times. V is TRBV29-1 and J is TRBJ1-2, with TRBD1 identical over 10 bases. Germline V gives CDR1 SQVTM, CDR2 ANQGSEA. CDR3 length equals 14 residues. V shed 5 bases, J shed 4 bases, and the junction held 7 bases outside the gene matches. The CDR3 loop is CSVILTGGTYGYTF. As DNA, the CDR3 is TGCAGCGTTATCCTGACAGGGGGCACCTATGGCTACACCTTC.

The V gene is TRBV20-1, the J gene TRBJ2-7; D is possibly TRBD1 or TRBD2 (5 bases each). Germline V gives CDR1 DFQATT, CDR2 SNEGSKA (reference sequence). The CDR3 runs 12 residues. This CDR3 is CTIGTPTSEQYF. The CDR3 bases are TGCACCATAGGGACCCCCACTAGCGAGCAGTACTTC.

The V and J genes are TRBV28 and TRBJ2-2; 8 positions agree with TRBD2. This CDR3 has 16 amino acids. V shed 3 bases and J 5 bases; nucleotides not matched to a gene: 8. Per germline, CDR1 MDHEN and CDR2 SYDVKM. CDR3 DNA sequence: TGTGCCAGCAGTTTCACGGGACTAGTCGGTACCGGGGAGCTGTTTTTT. It codes for CASSFTGLVGTGELFF.

V usage is TRBV4-1 and J usage is TRBJ1-3; possibly TRBD1 for D (5 bases). The CDR3 loop spans 17 amino acids. CDR1 and CDR2 from the germline V gene are MGHRA and YSYEKL. V was clipped by 3 bases and J by 0 bases, with 15 bases between them. CDR3 sequence (DNA): TGCGCCAGCAGCCAGGTCACGGGACTCAGCTCTGGAAACACCATATATTTT. Amino acids: CASSQVTGLSSGNTIYF.

V is TRBV20-1 and J is TRBJ2-7; a weak D match, TRBD2 (6 bases). Per germline, CDR1 DFQATT and CDR2 SNEGSKA (reference sequence). This CDR3 has 17 residues. Trimming shortened V by 0 bases and J by 3 bases, and 21 bases separated the two germline ends. The CDR3 sequence is CSARDRFRDSTVYEQYF. The CDR3 DNA reads as TGCAGTGCTAGAGATCGATTCCGGGACTCGACCGTCTACGAGCAGTACTTC.

V usage is TRBV20-1 and J usage is TRBJ2-3; no clear D. From germline, CDR1 is DFQATT and CDR2 SNEGSKA (reference sequence). The V and J ends lost 3 bases and 9 bases respectively, with 16 bases between them. This CDR3 is 13 amino acids long. The CDR3: CSARRPPDGTQYF. The CDR3 DNA is TGCAGTGCTAGGAGGCCACCCGACGGGACGCAGTATTTT.

The chain is built from TRBV12-3 or TRBV12-4 and TRBJ1-1; the D gene is possibly TRBD1 (5 bases). Trimming took off 5 bases at V and 5 bases at J, with 15 bases between the two ends. This CDR3 region has 14 residues. The CDR3 here is CASSRTPGGTEAFF. The CDR3 DNA sequence: TGTGCCAGCAGTCGGACACCCGGAGGGACTGAAGCTTTCTTT.

The chain links TRBV12-3 or TRBV12-4 to TRBJ2-1, with a possible D match to TRBD1 (6 bases). CDR3 length: 13 amino acids. The germline V and J ends were trimmed by 4 bases and 4 bases, with 8 bases remaining between them. The CDR3 coding sequence is TGTGCCAGCAGTTACACAGGGTACAATGAGCAGTTCTTC. Translated: CASSYTGYNEQFF.

The gene calls are TRBV7-8 and TRBJ1-5; the D is unclear. Germline V gene sequence: CDR1 SGHVS, CDR2 FQNEAQ. The CDR3 runs 14 residues. Trimming removed 10 bases at V and 4 bases at J, with 17 bases between. In DNA, the CDR3 is TGTGCCAACAGTAGAGACACCCGGAATCAGCCCCAGCATTTT. This sequence encodes CANSRDTRNQPQHF.

This clonotype showed up many times. CDR3 coding DNA: TGTGCCACCCCAGCGACTAGCCGGGGCACCGGGGAGCTGTTTTTT. Translated: CATPATSRGTGELFF. This chain joins TRBV6-5 and TRBJ2-2, with 7 bases lining up with TRBD2. CDR1 is MNHEY and CDR2 is SVGAGI in the germline V gene. Trimming took 10 bases from V and 4 from J; bases not matched to a gene: 12. This CDR3 has 15 residues.

This clonotype was counted between two and nine times. V and J are TRBV7-9 and TRBJ2-3, with 10 bases fitting TRBD2. The CDR3 runs 14 residues. CDR1 and CDR2 from the germline V gene are SEHNR and FQNEAQ (reference sequence). The V segment lost 5 bases and the J segment 5 bases; nucleotides outside the gene matches: 4. CDR3 region: CASSPLAGEDTQYF. The CDR3 nucleotides are TGTGCCAGCAGCCCCCTAGCGGGAGAAGATACGCAGTATTTT.

The chain combines TRBV6-2 or TRBV6-3 with TRBJ2-1; 8 positions agree with TRBD2. CDR1 is MNHEY, CDR2 SVGEGT, per germline. This CDR3 has 19 residues. With V trimmed by 4 bases and J by 5 bases, 19 bases remained unmatched. The CDR3 region is CASSSDRQIGLAGDNEQFF. The CDR3 bases are TGTGCCAGCAGTTCGGATAGACAAATAGGACTAGCAGGAGACAATGAGCAGTTCTTC.

The genes are TRBV12-3 or TRBV12-4 and TRBJ2-5; TRBD1 is a possible D gene (6 bases). The CDR3 totals 13 residues. V lost 0 bases and J 7 bases, leaving 9 bases between the germline ends. The CDR3 region has the DNA TGTGCCAGCAGTTTAGCACTCAGGGGGACCCAGTACTTC. Translating it yields CASSLALRGTQYF.

This chain uses TRBV5-1 with TRBJ1-3, with D tentatively TRBD1 (5 bases). CDR1 and CDR2 (germline): SGHRS, YFSETQ. The CDR3 contains 15 residues. V gave up 0 bases and J gave up 0 bases, with 7 bases separating them. The chain's CDR3 is CASSLVGDSGNTIYF. CDR3 nucleotides: TGCGCCAGCAGCTTGGTGGGGGACTCTGGAAACACCATATATTTT.

V gene TRBV2 combines with J gene TRBJ2-1, with D possibly TRBD2 on 5 matching bases. Germline loops: CDR1 SNHLY, CDR2 FYNNEI. V was shortened by 2 bases and J by 4 bases, with 9 bases between the two germline ends. The CDR3 contains 14 residues. The CDR3 bases are TGTGCCAGCAGTGAAAGCGGACCTTACAATGAGCAGTTCTTC. It specifies CASSESGPYNEQFF.

This chain joins TRBV5-1 and TRBJ2-7, with 8 bases lining up with TRBD2. V lost 3 bases, J lost 5 bases, and 7 bases stayed unmatched. The germline V gene encodes CDR1 SGHRS and CDR2 YFSETQ. The CDR3 is 14 residues long. CDR3 sequence (DNA): TGCGCCAGCAGCTACAGCGGGAGTGTCAACGAGCAGTACTTC. It encodes CASSYSGSVNEQYF. Drawing the rest from reference TRBV5-1 and TRBJ2-7, the complete variable domain is KAGVTQTPRYLIKTRGQQVTLSCSPISGHRSVSWYQQTPGQGLQFLFEYFSETQRNKGNFPGRFSGRQFSNSRSEMNVSTLELGDSALYLCASSYSGSVNEQYFGPGTRLTVT.